Below, one T cell receptor beta chain is given with its context. The data derive from a study of blood T cell repertoires in COVID-19. Study-level information: Acute and convalescent COVID-19 specimens originated in the United States, Italy and Spain. Nucleic acid was either cDNA or gDNA, and it came from T cells, B-cell-depleted T cells, or PBMCs.

Germline-derived CDR1 and CDR2 are LNHDA and SQIVND (reference sequence). Trimming stripped 5 bases from V and 11 bases from J, with 19 bases between. The CDR3 is 13 amino acids. As processed by the authors: Amplification from reference gene primers served as the basis for estimated nucleated cell counts. Assay used: immunoSEQ multiplex PCR; TCRdb lists only in-frame clones, some missing. That table furnishes V, J and clone size, whereas the DNA furnished D and trimming. The data contain 200,000 to 250,000 clones, around four fifths of them singletons. The chain recombines TRBV19 with TRBJ2-7; D call uncertain. This clonotype was obtained from a man between 50 and 59 years old with active or convalescent COVID-19. The sequenced sample consisted of peripheral blood. The CDR3 loop reads CASSPYGSSGEYF. The CDR3 bases are TGTGCCAGTAGTCCCTATGGGTCCTCCGGAGAGTACTTC.